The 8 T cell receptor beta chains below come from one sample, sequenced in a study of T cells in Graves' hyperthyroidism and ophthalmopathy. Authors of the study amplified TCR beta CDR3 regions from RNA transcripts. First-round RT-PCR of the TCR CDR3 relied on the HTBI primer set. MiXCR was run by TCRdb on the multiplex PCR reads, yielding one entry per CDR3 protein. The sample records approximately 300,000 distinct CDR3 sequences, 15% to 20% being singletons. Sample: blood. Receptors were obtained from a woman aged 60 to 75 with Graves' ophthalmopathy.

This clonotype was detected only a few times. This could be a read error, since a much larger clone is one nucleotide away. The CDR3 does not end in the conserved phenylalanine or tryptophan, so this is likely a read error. The CDR3 DNA sequence: TGTGCCAGCAGTAAACAGGGAGAGGATGGCTACACCCTC. Its translation is CASSKQGEDGYTL. The chain couples TRBV6-2 or TRBV6-3 to TRBJ1-2, with D possibly being TRBD1 (6 bases). Trimming left V 5 bases short and J 6 bases short, with 13 bases between. The CDR3 is made up of 13 amino acids. Germline V CDR1 and CDR2: MNHEY, SVGEGT.

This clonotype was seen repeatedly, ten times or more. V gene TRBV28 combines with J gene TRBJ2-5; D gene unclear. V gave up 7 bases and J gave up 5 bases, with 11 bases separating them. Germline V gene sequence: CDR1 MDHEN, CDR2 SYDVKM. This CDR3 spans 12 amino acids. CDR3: CASTGDRETQYF. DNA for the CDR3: TGTGCCAGCACTGGGGATAGGGAGACCCAGTACTTC.

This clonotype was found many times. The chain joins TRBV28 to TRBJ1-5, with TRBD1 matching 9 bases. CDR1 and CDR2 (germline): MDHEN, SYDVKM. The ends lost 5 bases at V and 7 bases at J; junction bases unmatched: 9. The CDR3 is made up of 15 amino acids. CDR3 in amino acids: CASSPQRQGEQPQHF. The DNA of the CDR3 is TGTGCCAGCAGTCCCCAGAGACAGGGGGAACAGCCCCAGCATTTT. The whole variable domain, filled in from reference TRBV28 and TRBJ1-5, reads DVKVTQSSRYLVKRTGEKVFLECVQDMDHENMFWYRQDPGLGLRLIYFSYDVKMKEKGDIPEGYSVSREKKERFSLILESASTNQTSMYLCASSPQRQGEQPQHFGDGTRLSIL.

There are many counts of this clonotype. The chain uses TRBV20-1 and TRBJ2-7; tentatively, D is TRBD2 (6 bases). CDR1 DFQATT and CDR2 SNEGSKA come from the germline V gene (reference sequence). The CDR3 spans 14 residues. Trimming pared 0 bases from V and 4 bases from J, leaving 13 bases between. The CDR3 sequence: CSAREVAEKYEQYF. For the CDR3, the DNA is TGCAGTGCTAGAGAAGTAGCGGAGAAATACGAGCAGTACTTC.

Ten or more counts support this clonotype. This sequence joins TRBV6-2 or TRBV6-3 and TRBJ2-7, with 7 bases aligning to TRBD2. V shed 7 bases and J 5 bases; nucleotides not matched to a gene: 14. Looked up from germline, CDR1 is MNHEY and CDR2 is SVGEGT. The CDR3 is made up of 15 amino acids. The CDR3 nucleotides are TGTGCCAGCAAATCCGGGGGGAGCGGGATGGACGAGCAGTACTTC. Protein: CASKSGGSGMDEQYF.

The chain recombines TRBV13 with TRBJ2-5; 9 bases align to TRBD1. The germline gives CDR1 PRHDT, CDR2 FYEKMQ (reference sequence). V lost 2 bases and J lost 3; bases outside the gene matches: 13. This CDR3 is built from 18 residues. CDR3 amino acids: CASSLLITGGAPKETQYF. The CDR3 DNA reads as TGTGCCAGCAGCTTACTCATAACAGGGGGCGCCCCAAAAGAGACCCAGTACTTC.

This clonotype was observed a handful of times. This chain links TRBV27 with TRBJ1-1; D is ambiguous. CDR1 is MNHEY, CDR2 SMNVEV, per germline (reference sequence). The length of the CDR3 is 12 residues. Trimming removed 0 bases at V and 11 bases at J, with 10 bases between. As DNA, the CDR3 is TGTGCCAGCAGTTTATCGAACGGGCGGGCTTTCTTT. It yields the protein CASSLSNGRAFF.

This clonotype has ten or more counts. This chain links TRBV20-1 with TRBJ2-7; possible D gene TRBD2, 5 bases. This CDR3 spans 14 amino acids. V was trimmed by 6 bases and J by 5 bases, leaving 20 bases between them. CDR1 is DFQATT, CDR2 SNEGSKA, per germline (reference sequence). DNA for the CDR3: TGCAGTGCCTCCTCTCTACGGGGAGACGACGAGCAGTACTTC. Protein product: CSASSLRGDDEQYF.